The TCR beta chain described here comes from a study of cytomegalovirus exposure and HLA in healthy donors. As regards this clone: Its antigen is undetermined.

At collection, donors were nominally healthy, but unrecorded immune exposures were probable. The study's findings and limits: Common viral pathogens seemed to be connected with several of the most significant clusters, according to a later analysis. For TCR beta chains, V- and J-gene trimming was later linked to a missense DCLRE1C variant.

CDR3 length: 13 residues. Germline values: CDR1 SGDLS, CDR2 YYNGEE. Trimming cost V 5 bases and J 4 bases, with 10 bases left between them. This PCR relied on a set of 60 Vbeta primers and 13 Jbeta primers. Generated by immunoSEQ multiplex PCR, the TCRdb table keeps only in-frame clones and is missing some. The table lists 70,000 to 100,000 clones, roughly two thirds of them singletons. This TCR was recovered from a woman between 50 and 59 years old in good health and CMV-seropositive. The sample comprised PBMCs. This rearrangement joins TRBV9 to TRBJ2-1; a possible D gene is TRBD1 (5 bases). The CDR3 region is CASSSDSYNEQFF. CDR3 DNA sequence: TGTGCCAGCAGTTCCGACAGTTACAATGAGCAGTTCTTC.